The entry below gives a single T cell receptor beta chain sequence along with its context. Antigen: not known. Per the germline V gene, CDR1 is SQVTM and CDR2 is ANQGSEA. This CDR3 contains 12 residues. V was trimmed by 6 bases and J by 5 bases, leaving 11 bases between them. The data are from a study of T cell responses to AZD1222 COVID-19 vaccine. Study-level findings and limits: Within unmutated variant regions lay the reported targets of nearly half of spike-specific TCRs. Just a handful of AZD1222 recipients tested seropositive at baseline.

Sequencing used immunoSEQ multiplex PCR; TCRdb keeps in-frame clones, though not all of them. The sample yields 120,000 to 150,000 clones, approximately 91% seen once. The clonotype comes from an adult who received the MenACWY meningococcal vaccine as a control. The V call is TRBV29-1, the J call TRBJ1-5; D is ambiguous. The starting material was peripheral blood, obtained 28 days after the second dose of the MenACWY control vaccine. The CDR3 sequence is CSVATGYQPQHF. Written as DNA, the CDR3 is TGCAGCGTGGCGACGGGCTATCAGCCCCAGCATTTT.